The 23 T cell receptor beta chains below all came from one sample that was sequenced in a study of blood T cell repertoires in COVID-19. The repertoire was sequenced with immunoSEQ multiplex PCR; TCRdb's copy has only in-frame clones and lacks some. The repertoire holds about 400,000 clones, roughly 87% seen once, with approximately 2.1% in the top ten. Sequenced input: PBMCs or T cells enriched from blood (not recorded which). These receptors were obtained from a woman aged 40 to 50 with acute COVID-19.

This chain links TRBV5-4 with TRBJ2-5; weak D call: TRBD1 (6 bases). The CDR3 sequence is 15 residues long. The V gene lost 5 bases and the J gene lost 0 bases, with 14 bases spanning the gap. CDR1 and CDR2 (germline): SGHNT, YYREEE (reference sequence). The CDR3 is CASRGGTMYQETQYF. The CDR3 region has the DNA TGTGCCAGCAGGGGTGGGACAATGTACCAAGAGACCCAGTACTTC.

Only a few counts were recorded for this clone. The genes are TRBV7-8 and TRBJ2-2; unclear D gene. In germline, CDR1 is SGHVS, CDR2 FQNEAQ. V was trimmed by 2 bases and J by 6 bases, leaving 13 bases between them. The length of the CDR3 is 15 residues. The CDR3 nucleotides read TGTGCCAGCAGCTTATTTTCCAGGTCGCCCGGGGAGCTGTTTTTT. Its protein is CASSLFSRSPGELFF.

The rearrangement joins TRBV25-1 to TRBJ1-1; D possibly corresponds to TRBD1 (6 bases). The CDR3 contains 14 residues. In germline, CDR1 is MGHDK, CDR2 SYGVNS. V shed 4 bases and J shed 7 bases, with 16 bases lying between them. CDR3 in amino acids: CASSGRPGQLEAFF. The CDR3 region has the DNA TGTGCCAGCAGTGGCCGCCCCGGACAGCTTGAAGCTTTCTTT.

The V call is TRBV5-1, the J call TRBJ2-3; D possibly corresponds to TRBD2 (5 bases). CDR1 and CDR2 from the germline V gene are SGHRS and YFSETQ. The CDR3 contains 13 residues. Trimming cost V 4 bases and J 4 bases, with 10 bases left between them. CDR3 in DNA: TGCGCCAGCAGCCCGGCGGAGGCAGATACGCAGTATTTT. Amino acid sequence: CASSPAEADTQYF. The variable domain in full, completed from reference TRBV5-1 and TRBJ2-3, reads KAGVTQTPRYLIKTRGQQVTLSCSPISGHRSVSWYQQTPGQGLQFLFEYFSETQRNKGNFPGRFSGRQFSNSRSEMNVSTLELGDSALYLCASSPAEADTQYFGPGTRLTVL.

This rearrangement joins TRBV6-5 to TRBJ1-2; 7 bases align to TRBD1. The germline gives CDR1 MNHEY, CDR2 SVGAGI. V lost 4 bases, J lost 8 bases, and 4 bases stayed unmatched. The length of the CDR3 is 12 residues. CDR3 DNA sequence: TGTGCCAGCAGTTTCGACAGGGTCGGCTACACCTTC. Its translation: CASSFDRVGYTF.

Of note for this clone: At one boundary the junction diverges from the germline segment, which might be a read error. CDR3 nucleotides: TGTGCCTGGAGTGAGGTAGCGGGCCCTAACTTC. It specifies CAWSEVAGPNF. This chain links TRBV30 with TRBJ2-5; TRBD2 matches 7 bases. This CDR3 contains 11 residues. The V gene's germline CDR1 is GTSNPN and CDR2 SVGIG (reference sequence).

This chain uses TRBV7-9 with TRBJ2-7; D might be TRBD1 (6 bases). Germline V CDR1 and CDR2: SEHNR, FQNEAQ (reference sequence). There are 14 residues in the CDR3. V was cut by 4 bases and J by 4 bases, with 14 bases left in between. This CDR3 reads CASSSAYRVYEQYF. The CDR3 DNA reads TGTGCCAGCAGCTCGGCCTACAGGGTTTACGAGCAGTACTTC.

Here the CDR3 reads CASSPYGQGALGYGYTF. The CDR3 nucleotides read TGTGCCAGCTCACCATACGGACAGGGAGCCCTGGGCTATGGCTACACCTTC. The rearrangement uses TRBV18 and TRBJ1-2; the match to TRBD1 covers 8 bases. The CDR3 contains 17 residues. Per the germline V gene, CDR1 is KGHSH and CDR2 is LQKENI. V shed 2 bases, J shed 4 bases, and the junction held 12 bases outside the gene matches.

This clone was recorded once. The chain uses TRBV4-1 and TRBJ1-4, with a possible D match to TRBD1 (6 bases). The V gene lost 4 bases and the J gene lost 5 bases, with 11 bases spanning the gap. Germline V gene lookup returns CDR1 MGHRA and CDR2 YSYEKL. CDR3 length: 14 amino acids. CDR3 coding DNA: TGCGCCAGCAGCCTTGAGAGGGGGAATGAAAAACTGTTTTTT. Translation: CASSLERGNEKLFF.

V is TRBV14 and J is TRBJ1-2; D remains unclear. V dropped 2 bases and J dropped 5 bases, with 6 bases sitting between them. The CDR3 is 12 residues long. Germline CDR1 is SGHDN and CDR2 is FVKESK. The CDR3 protein is CASSQSGYGYTF. CDR3 nucleotides: TGTGCCAGCAGCCAATCGGGTTATGGCTACACCTTC.

This clone was recorded once. The V gene is TRBV19, the J gene TRBJ1-1; possible D gene TRBD1, 5 bases. This CDR3 region has 14 residues. The V gene lost 4 bases and the J gene lost 2 bases, with 11 bases spanning the gap. Germline CDR1 LNHDA, CDR2 SQIVND (reference sequence). CDR3 sequence reads: CASSTDSLNTEAFF. As DNA, the CDR3 is TGTGCCAGTAGTACCGACAGCCTCAACACTGAAGCTTTCTTT.

Comment on this clone: The same CDR3 arises from other DNA sequences in this sample as well. The rearrangement uses TRBV2 and TRBJ1-5; maybe TRBD1 (5 bases). CDR3 length: 14 amino acids. CDR1 is SNHLY, CDR2 FYNNEI, per germline. Trimming took 9 bases from V and 0 from J, leaving 12 bases between them. In DNA form, the CDR3 reads TGTGCCAGTGGGGGGATTTATAGCAATCAGCCCCAGCATTTT. This translates into CASGGIYSNQPQHF.

The chain recombines TRBV9 with TRBJ2-3; 15 bases align to TRBD2. The CDR3 totals 17 residues. Germline CDR1 reads SGDLS; CDR2 reads YYNGEE. V lost 4 bases to trimming and J lost 2 bases; unmatched junction nucleotides: 5. The CDR3 sequence is CASSPGTSGGITDTQYF. The DNA for the CDR3 is TGTGCCAGCAGCCCAGGGACTAGCGGGGGGATCACAGATACGCAGTATTTT.

This clone has a single count. The genes are TRBV7-8 and TRBJ1-2; no definite D call. The CDR3 runs 14 residues. CDR1 and CDR2 (germline): SGHVS, FQNEAQ. V gave up 2 bases and J gave up 6 bases, with 13 bases separating them. CDR3 amino acids: CASSLSSGVDGYTF. DNA for the CDR3: TGTGCCAGCAGCTTATCCTCGGGAGTCGATGGCTACACCTTC.

The V and J genes are TRBV6-1 and TRBJ2-1; TRBD2 agrees at 11 bases. Germline V gives CDR1 MNHNS, CDR2 SASEGT. There are 16 residues in the CDR3. Germline trimming cut 3 bases from V and 4 bases from J; bases unmatched to any gene: 5. As DNA, the CDR3 is TGTGCCAGCAGTGAGGTAGCGGGGGGGGAATACAATGAGCAGTTCTTC. Translating gives CASSEVAGGEYNEQFF.

The CDR3, as DNA: TGTGCCAGCAGCAAACAGGGGGGTGAAGCTTTCTTT. Translating gives CASSKQGGEAFF. The chain links TRBV9 to TRBJ1-1; TRBD1 aligns across 8 bases. CDR3 size: 12 residues. From germline, CDR1 is SGDLS and CDR2 YYNGEE. The trim removed 4 bases at V and 7 bases at J, leaving 3 bases unmatched.

The chain uses TRBV5-1 and TRBJ1-5; a weak D match, TRBD1 (5 bases). V was shortened by 0 bases and J by 5 bases, with 12 bases between the two germline ends. CDR3 length: 15 amino acids. The germline V gene has CDR1 SGHRS and CDR2 YFSETQ. The CDR3 reads CASSLVGGNDQPQHF. As DNA, the CDR3 is TGCGCCAGCAGCTTGGTTGGGGGGAACGATCAGCCCCAGCATTTT.

The chain carries TRBV5-6 and TRBJ2-3; TRBD1 matches 9 bases. Germline trimming cut 1 base from V and 1 base from J; bases unmatched to any gene: 10. In germline, CDR1 is SGHDT, CDR2 YYEEEE. CDR3 length equals 18 residues. CDR3 in amino acids: CASSLPYGTGHGTDTQYF. The CDR3, as DNA: TGTGCCAGCAGCTTGCCCTATGGGACAGGGCATGGCACAGATACGCAGTATTTT.

V is TRBV19 and J is TRBJ1-4; D unresolved. CDR1 and CDR2 (germline): LNHDA, SQIVND (reference sequence). The CDR3 runs to 15 residues. Between the trimmed V and J ends, which lost 3 bases and 8 bases, there was a span of 16 bases. CDR3 in amino acids: CASSMGNVAGEKLFF. Written as DNA, the CDR3 is TGTGCCAGTAGTATGGGGAATGTCGCGGGGGAAAAACTGTTTTTT.

The chain links TRBV4-1 to TRBJ2-7, with 10 bases lining up with TRBD2. CDR1 and CDR2 (germline): MGHRA, YSYEKL. The CDR3 sequence is 21 residues long. Losses at the gene ends were 3 bases for V and 3 bases for J; bases not matched to a gene: 23. CDR3 DNA sequence: TGCGCCAGCAGCCATTCATTCCAGCCACTAGCGGGGTCGCGAAAATACTACGAGCAGTACTTC. Its protein is CASSHSFQPLAGSRKYYEQYF.

The gene calls are TRBV5-1 and TRBJ1-2; 7 bases match TRBD1. Germline CDR1 reads SGHRS; CDR2 reads YFSETQ. The CDR3 sequence is 13 residues long. Trimming at V came to 5 bases and at J to 6 bases, leaving 7 bases not matched to a gene. The CDR3 spells CASSPTGDNGYTF. The CDR3 bases are TGCGCCAGCAGTCCTACAGGGGATAATGGCTACACCTTC.

The chain employs TRBV12-5 and TRBJ2-3; 8 nucleotides align to TRBD1. V trimming: 6 bases; J trimming: 4 bases; junction bases outside the gene matches: 9. CDR1 is LGHNT and CDR2 is FRNRAP in the germline V gene. The CDR3 runs to 15 residues. The chain's CDR3 is CASGSQGTGADTQYF. Here the CDR3 DNA reads TGTGCTAGTGGAAGCCAAGGGACAGGCGCAGATACGCAGTATTTT.

This clone appeared a single time. The V and J genes are TRBV7-9 and TRBJ2-3; the D gene is possibly TRBD2 (5 bases). The CDR3 runs to 15 residues. Per the germline V gene, CDR1 is SEHNR and CDR2 is FQNEAQ (reference sequence). V dropped 8 bases and J dropped 1 base, with 16 bases sitting between them. CDR3 nucleotides: TGTGCCAGCGGCCCGCCAGGAGCGGGCACAGATACGCAGTATTTT. Translated, it gives CASGPPGAGTDTQYF.